A selection of T cell receptor beta chains follows, all from one sample in a study of T cells in Graves' hyperthyroidism and ophthalmopathy. TCRdb re-called the multiplex PCR reads through MiXCR, storing one row per CDR3 protein. Seen here are over 500,000 distinct CDR3 sequences, about 16% observed once, and the top ten hold 25% to 30%. Source material: blood. Source of these receptors: a woman in her thirties with Graves' ophthalmopathy. Both conserved end residues are part of each CDR3. Clone size is stated in some rows and not others, as once, few, many or a class when expanded.

once	TRBV6-2/TRBV6-3	CASSYDPGQGSDTQYF
-	TRBV9	CASNPAGEETQYF
-	TRBV20-1	CTSGPPYEQYF
many	TRBV18	CASSPRTGWQFF
few	TRBV20-1	CSASGSTSQREQYF
many	TRBV5-1	CASSSGGAGGIEQYF
few	TRBV10-3	CAISDPTDSLLEQYF
many	TRBV20-1	CSARTREKQYF
many	TRBV6-1	CASSSRDRGWTDTQYF
many	TRBV11-3	CASSRTRGDTQYF
-	TRBV20-1	CSAQTAGVDTGELFF
-	TRBV29-1	CSVSDSHSYEQYF
many	TRBV2	CASSKGQGAGEKLFF
many	TRBV5-5	CASSLIGIQHGYTF
many	TRBV5-1	CASSIGLANEQFF
many	TRBV2	CASSEDSEQFF
few	TRBV24-1	CATSDLPGTGGHNEQFF
few	TRBV30	CAWSVTGSAEAFF
-	TRBV20-1	CSASSSNQPQHF
many	TRBV30	CAWRWGNTEAFF
few	TRBV12-3/TRBV12-4	CASSFYGYEQYF
few	TRBV7-2	CASSWPGSSQSYEQYF
few	TRBV27	CASSSRTGLFGYTF
many	TRBV7-3	CASSQGLAEYNEQFF
-	TRBV6-2/TRBV6-3	CASSYDRADPEAFF
many	TRBV28	CASSLLLGLAGLNEQFF
many	TRBV20-1	CSARIPQLAVRGGFVTDTQYF
-	TRBV4-3	CASSLATLSTGELFF
few	TRBV6-5	CASTLLDSAATEAFF
few	TRBV6-1	CASSGQTTWGETQYF
-	TRBV9	CASSVGGGLRASSYEQYF
-	TRBV28	CASSLSAGAGQYF
many	TRBV7-2	CASSLSWWARQETQYF
many	TRBV6-2/TRBV6-3	CASSYPQAGQGYNEQFF
-	TRBV5-1	CASSLVGAPGEAFF
many	TRBV20-1	CSAIPLGAGRAVLSSYEQYF
many	TRBV11-1	CASSLGHEPPGLHMDYTDTQYF
-	TRBV29-1	CSVEGTGTDTQYF
many	TRBV13	CASSSRGWDGAKNIQYF
many	TRBV9	CASSSGTSYEQYF
many	TRBV6-5	CASSYSFGTGAYEQYF
-	TRBV28	CASSFRGVGGETQYF
few	TRBV20-1	CSARNRKKGSGSGADTQYF
-	TRBV4-2	CASSQGRPGRRYGYTF
-	TRBV14	CASSQVGRLLAGVRETQYF
many	TRBV7-2	CASSTRTGVNTEAFF
many	TRBV2	CASSDGQGLGGYTF
few	TRBV28	CASKNTMNTEAFF
few	TRBV6-1	CASSVMGGGNTEAFF
many	TRBV28	CASSLRGEGGEQFF
many	TRBV27	CASSFVGANYGYTF
few	TRBV30	CAWSTTRTSGMGELFF
many	TRBV7-9	CASSLSSPPGTSGGKGTQYF
-	TRBV6-1	CASSEPSEQYF
few	TRBV9	CASSFPGTAGGSPLHF
-	TRBV15	CATSRYQTGNGYGYTF
many	TRBV7-8	CASSLPSQARGAFF
few	TRBV27	CASSLDRAGDGEQFF
many	TRBV20-1	CSARVSNSPNTEAFF